Only a few counts were recorded for the clone carrying this T cell receptor beta chain. Its specificity is unknown. Rearranged V-D-J TRB sequences were amplified with a mixed TRB-A/B primer pool. Via MiXCR, TCRdb re-called the multiplex PCR reads, giving one row per CDR3 protein. Among fewer than 15,000 distinct CDR3 sequences, around 23% were seen once, and the ten largest hold about 50%. This CDR3 is 14 amino acids long. V was cut by 6 bases and J by 0 bases, with 11 bases left in between. CDR1 and CDR2 from the germline V gene are MNHEY and SVGAGI. This sample was taken from a study of T cell repertoires in aging, cancer and after chemotherapy. Peripheral blood genomic DNA, not sorted cells or RNA, was the template. General study results and limits: The repertoire data cannot show anything about immunological memory following chemotherapy.

The sequenced sample consisted of blood. This TCR was sampled from a human donor in good health. The V gene is TRBV6-5, the J gene TRBJ1-1; D unclear. The CDR3 here is CASSPGGVNTEAFF. The DNA of the CDR3 is TGTGCCAGCAGCCCGGGTGGGGTGAACACTGAAGCTTTCTTT.